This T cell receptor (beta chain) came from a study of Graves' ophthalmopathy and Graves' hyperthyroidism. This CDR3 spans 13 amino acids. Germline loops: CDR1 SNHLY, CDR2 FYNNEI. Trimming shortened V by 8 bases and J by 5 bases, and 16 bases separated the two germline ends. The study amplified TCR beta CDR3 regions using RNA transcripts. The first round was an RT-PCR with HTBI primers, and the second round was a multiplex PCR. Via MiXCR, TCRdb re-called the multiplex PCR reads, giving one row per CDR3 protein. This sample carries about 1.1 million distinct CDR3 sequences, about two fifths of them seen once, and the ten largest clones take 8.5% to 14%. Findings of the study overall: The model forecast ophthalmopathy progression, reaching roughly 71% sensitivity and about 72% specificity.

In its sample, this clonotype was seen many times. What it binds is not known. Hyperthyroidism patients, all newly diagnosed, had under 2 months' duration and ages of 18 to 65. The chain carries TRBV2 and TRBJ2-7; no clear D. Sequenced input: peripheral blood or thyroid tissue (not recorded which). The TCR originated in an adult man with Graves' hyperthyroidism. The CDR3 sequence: CASQPDPEHEQYF. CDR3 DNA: TGTGCCAGCCAACCCGACCCAGAACACGAGCAGTACTTC.